This is a list of T cell receptor beta chains from one sample in a study of early T cells in non-severe SARS-CoV-2 infection. TCRdb reprocessed the 5' RACE reads via MiXCR and lists one record per CDR3 protein. Here the sample spans roughly 28,000 distinct CDR3 sequences, 5% to 7% being singletons. What was sequenced was whole blood. Receptors originate from an adult who was a healthcare worker with PCR-confirmed SARS-CoV-2 infection or an uninfected control (not recorded which). The CDR3 runs from the conserved cysteine through the conserved F or W. D genes are given only for firm matches. A row's size may be missing; if present it is once, few, many or a size class.

V gene	clone size	J gene	D gene	CDR3 protein	CDR3 DNA
TRBV27	many	TRBJ1-1	TRBD1	CASSLSAGGKGTEAFF	TGTGCCAGCAGTTTATCGGCAGGGGGCAAGGGAACTGAAGCTTTCTTT
TRBV20-1	medium-sized	TRBJ2-1	TRBD2	CSARDPSREGLLNEQFF	TGCAGTGCTAGAGATCCCTCGCGGGAGGGCCTCCTCAATGAGCAGTTCTTC
TRBV5-1	few	TRBJ2-2	TRBD1	CATQGQLNTGELFF	TGCGCCACCCAGGGACAGCTGAACACCGGGGAGCTGTTTTTT
TRBV5-1	many	TRBJ2-5	-	CASSLRTGTETQYF	TGCGCCAGCAGCCTACGCACAGGGACAGAGACCCAGTACTTC
TRBV9	many	TRBJ2-1	TRBD2	CASSVDGRGGPDEQFF	TGTGCCAGCAGCGTAGACGGGCGGGGGGGCCCGGATGAGCAGTTCTTC
TRBV12-3/TRBV12-4	-	TRBJ1-6	-	CASSGINEYSPLHF	TGTGCCAGCAGTGGAATCAATGAATATTCACCCCTCCACTTT
TRBV9	-	TRBJ2-1	TRBD2	CASSVALSGSGNEQFF	TGTGCCAGCAGCGTAGCCCTTAGCGGGAGCGGCAATGAGCAGTTCTTC
TRBV20-1	many	TRBJ2-1	TRBD2	CSALAGGPGYNEQFF	TGCAGTGCTTTAGCGGGAGGTCCCGGCTACAATGAGCAGTTCTTC
TRBV7-2	many	TRBJ2-5	TRBD2	CASSLAVSGGGTQYF	TGTGCCAGCAGCTTAGCTGTCAGCGGGGGCGGGACCCAGTACTTC
TRBV28	few	TRBJ1-6	TRBD1	CASSSGQGDNSPLHF	TGTGCCAGCAGCTCAGGGCAGGGGGATAATTCACCCCTCCACTTT
TRBV28	-	TRBJ2-2	-	CASSLIGTPNTGELFF	TGTGCCAGCAGCCTAATAGGGACACCGAACACCGGGGAGCTGTTTTTT
TRBV7-9	many	TRBJ1-2	-	CASSLDRYYGYTF	TGTGCCAGCAGCCTGGACAGATACTATGGCTACACCTTC
TRBV24-1	many	TRBJ2-7	-	CATPDSTYEQYF	TGTGCCACCCCCGACAGCACCTACGAGCAGTACTTC
TRBV29-1	many	TRBJ2-2	TRBD1	CSARTGVTGELFF	TGCAGCGCCAGGACAGGGGTGACCGGGGAGCTGTTTTTT
TRBV20-1	-	TRBJ1-3	-	CSAHEGGGGNTIYF	TGCAGTGCCCATGAGGGGGGAGGCGGAAACACCATATATTTT
TRBV20-1	many	TRBJ2-7	-	CSARDSSYEQYF	TGCAGTGCTAGGGACAGCTCCTACGAGCAGTACTTC
TRBV7-8	-	TRBJ1-1	-	CASSLDSPMNTEAFF	TGTGCCAGCAGCTTAGACAGTCCTATGAACACTGAAGCTTTCTTT
TRBV6-1	medium-sized	TRBJ2-5	TRBD1	CASRGTGLETQYF	TGTGCCAGCAGGGGGACAGGGCTGGAGACCCAGTACTTC
TRBV7-9	many	TRBJ2-3	-	CASSTRTASSTDTQYF	TGTGCCAGCAGCACACGGACAGCAAGTAGCACAGATACGCAGTATTTT
TRBV14	many	TRBJ1-3	TRBD1	CASSQDRGRGNTIYF	TGTGCCAGCAGCCAAGATAGGGGGCGAGGAAACACCATATATTTT
TRBV29-1	many	TRBJ2-3	-	CSVVGRDFTDTQYF	TGCAGCGTTGTGGGGCGGGACTTCACAGATACGCAGTATTTT
TRBV5-6	few	TRBJ1-1	-	CASRFSLGDTEAFF	TGTGCCAGCAGATTCTCGCTGGGGGACACTGAAGCTTTCTTT
TRBV2	many	TRBJ1-2	TRBD1	CASSTTTGSYGYTF	TGTGCCAGCAGTACGACGACAGGGAGCTATGGCTACACCTTC
TRBV28	-	TRBJ1-3	-	CASSPYGEGSGNTIYF	TGTGCCAGCAGTCCGTACGGAGAGGGCTCTGGAAACACCATATATTTT
TRBV18	many	TRBJ2-7	TRBD2	CASSPGLGESYEQYF	TGTGCCAGCTCACCCGGACTAGGGGAGTCCTACGAGCAGTACTTC
TRBV19	many	TRBJ2-2	TRBD2	CASTTSGSLNTGELFF	TGTGCCAGTACTACTAGCGGGAGTCTTAACACCGGGGAGCTGTTTTTT
TRBV12-3/TRBV12-4	many	TRBJ1-5	TRBD1	CASSTGVYSNQPQHF	TGTGCCAGCAGCACAGGGGTTTATAGCAATCAGCCCCAGCATTTT
TRBV18	few	TRBJ1-6	TRBD1	CASSPTGWNSPLHF	TGTGCCAGCTCACCGACAGGGTGGAATTCACCCCTCCACTTT
TRBV27	few	TRBJ2-1	TRBD1	CASSNRGQLDRFF	TGTGCCAGCAGCAACCGGGGACAGCTGGATCGGTTCTTC
TRBV7-2	few	TRBJ2-1	-	CASSSLSYNEQFF	TGTGCCAGCAGCTCACTCTCCTACAATGAGCAGTTCTTC
TRBV10-3	-	TRBJ2-3	TRBD2	CAISEPAGGRADTQYF	TGTGCCATCAGTGAGCCAGCGGGGGGTAGGGCAGATACGCAGTATTTT
TRBV28	many	TRBJ2-3	-	CASSGSRRGGTDTQYF	TGTGCCAGCAGTGGGAGCAGGCGGGGAGGCACAGATACGCAGTATTTT
TRBV29-1	many	TRBJ2-3	TRBD2	CSVDSGADTQYF	TGCAGCGTTGATAGCGGGGCAGATACGCAGTATTTT
TRBV10-1	many	TRBJ2-4	TRBD2	CASKAGLRDRRNIQYF	TGCGCCAGCAAAGCGGGACTACGAGACCGCCGAAACATTCAGTACTTC
TRBV12-3/TRBV12-4	many	TRBJ2-7	-	CASRRETDISREQYF	TGTGCCAGCAGGCGAGAGACAGATATTTCGCGGGAGCAGTACTTC
TRBV20-1	many	TRBJ1-2	TRBD1	CSAKRTGEVNYGYTF	TGCAGTGCTAAACGTACAGGGGAGGTTAACTATGGCTACACCTTC
TRBV19	many	TRBJ1-5	-	CASSFLRDYLSNQPQHF	TGTGCCAGTAGTTTCCTCCGGGACTATCTTAGCAATCAGCCCCAGCATTTT
TRBV10-3	-	TRBJ2-1	-	CAISTGLGPYNEQFF	TGTGCCATCAGTACTGGGCTAGGACCCTACAATGAGCAGTTCTTC
TRBV7-8	few	TRBJ2-1	-	CASSSKVGNEQFF	TGTGCCAGCAGCTCAAAGGTTGGGAATGAGCAGTTCTTC
TRBV6-5	-	TRBJ1-4	TRBD1	CASSFGQGWVRGEKLFF	TGTGCCAGCAGCTTCGGACAGGGATGGGTCCGGGGCGAAAAACTGTTTTTT